This T cell receptor beta chain was retrieved from a study of T cell responses to AZD1222 COVID-19 vaccine. Notes on the study in general: Among spike-specific TCRs, nearly half reportedly target unmutated variant regions. It should be noted that donors were predominantly white British and more often female, and clonal diversity was possibly underestimated.

This CDR3 has 15 residues. CDR1 is KGHSH, CDR2 LQKENI, per germline. The trim removed 3 bases at V and 3 bases at J, leaving 7 bases unmatched. Concerning this clone: Its matching antigen is unknown.

Measured with immunoSEQ multiplex PCR; TCRdb has only the in-frame clones, and not every one. The sample includes 150,000 to 200,000 clones, 87% of them seen just once. This rearrangement joins TRBV18 to TRBJ2-5, with TRBD1 identical over 7 bases. The TCR comes from an adult in good health. Here the sequenced sample was peripheral blood, taken on day 0 of AZD1222 vaccination. The CDR3 sequence is CASSPSQGWEETQYF. CDR3 nucleotides: TGTGCCAGCTCACCCTCACAGGGGTGGGAAGAGACCCAGTACTTC.